The 8 T cell receptor beta chains listed next were all sequenced from one sample in a study of cytomegalovirus exposure and HLA in healthy donors. PCR involved 60 Vbeta and 13 Jbeta primers. The protocol was immunoSEQ multiplex PCR, while the TCRdb copy is restricted to in-frame clones and leaves out a portion. The sample shows 150,000 to 200,000 clones, roughly 77% of them seen only once. The material sequenced was PBMCs. These receptors were taken from a male donor in good health and CMV-seropositive.

The chain is built from TRBV5-4 and TRBJ1-2; D gene ambiguous. The CDR3 length is 12 residues. V lost 5 bases and J lost 6, with 11 bases in between. CDR1 and CDR2 (germline): SGHNT, YYREEE (reference sequence). CDR3 sequence reads: CASSPGFDGYTF. The CDR3 DNA sequence: TGTGCCAGCAGTCCAGGCTTCGATGGCTACACCTTC.

The V and J genes are TRBV6-1 and TRBJ2-3; 14 bases are a match to TRBD2. CDR3 length equals 16 residues. In germline, CDR1 is MNHNS, CDR2 SASEGT. V dropped 4 bases and J dropped 5; count of bases not matched to a gene: 5. The CDR3 loop reads CASSGLAGGPIDTQYF. As DNA, the CDR3 is TGTGCCAGCAGTGGACTAGCGGGGGGGCCCATAGATACGCAGTATTTT.

This clone was seen just once. CDR3 nucleotides: TGTGCCTCGTCGAGGATTACTGACGAGCAGTACTTC. Its protein product is CASSRITDEQYF. The chain combines TRBV30 with TRBJ2-7; D call uncertain. The CDR3 is made up of 12 amino acids. V was pared by 7 bases and J by 5 bases, with 15 bases between. Per germline, CDR1 GTSNPN and CDR2 SVGIG (reference sequence).

The chain couples TRBV28 to TRBJ1-1; 7 bases align to TRBD1. CDR1 and CDR2 (germline): MDHEN, SYDVKM. CDR3 length equals 13 residues. Unmatched junction bases numbered 6, after V lost 3 bases and J lost 8 bases. The CDR3 sequence is CASSFRGNLEAFF. CDR3 sequence (DNA): TGTGCCAGCAGTTTCAGGGGGAATTTGGAAGCTTTCTTT.

The rearrangement joins TRBV11-2 to TRBJ2-7; D is uncertain. The V end was cut by 6 bases, the J end by 3 bases, with 6 bases between. This CDR3 is built from 11 residues. CDR1 is SGHAT and CDR2 is FQNNGV in the germline V gene. The CDR3 DNA is TGTGCCAGCAGTGTCCACTACGAGCAGTACTTC. Amino acid sequence: CASSVHYEQYF. The full variable domain, in which reference TRBV11-2 and TRBJ2-7 provide the parts outside the CDR3, is EAGVAQSPRYKIIEKRQSVAFWCNPISGHATLYWYQQILGQGPKLLIQFQNNGVVDDSQLPKDRFSAERLKGVDSTLKIQPAKLEDSAVYLCASSVHYEQYFGPGTRLTVT.

This sequence joins TRBV30 and TRBJ2-4; 8 bases are a match to TRBD2. The CDR3 totals 13 residues. V shed 4 bases, J shed 3 bases, and the junction held 2 bases outside the gene matches. Per germline, CDR1 GTSNPN and CDR2 SVGIG (reference sequence). The CDR3 nucleotides are TGTGCCTGGACCGGGGGGGGCAAAAACATTCAGTACTTC. Its protein product is CAWTGGGKNIQYF.

The chain carries TRBV7-6 and TRBJ2-7, with a possible D match to TRBD1 (5 bases). Trimming removed 4 bases at V and 2 bases at J, with 6 bases between. CDR3 length: 12 amino acids. Germline CDR1 reads SGHVS; CDR2 reads FNYEAQ. The CDR3 region is CASSSTAYEQYF. The DNA of the CDR3 is TGTGCCAGCAGCTCGACAGCCTACGAGCAGTACTTC.

This clone was seen only once. The V and J genes are TRBV19 and TRBJ1-4, with unresolved D. Germline V gene lookup returns CDR1 LNHDA and CDR2 SQIVND (reference sequence). The CDR3 has 15 amino acids. V dropped 4 bases and J dropped 0 bases, with 9 bases sitting between them. This CDR3 reads CASSTPGSTNEKLFF. CDR3 DNA sequence: TGTGCCAGTAGTACCCCAGGATCAACTAATGAAAAACTGTTTTTT.